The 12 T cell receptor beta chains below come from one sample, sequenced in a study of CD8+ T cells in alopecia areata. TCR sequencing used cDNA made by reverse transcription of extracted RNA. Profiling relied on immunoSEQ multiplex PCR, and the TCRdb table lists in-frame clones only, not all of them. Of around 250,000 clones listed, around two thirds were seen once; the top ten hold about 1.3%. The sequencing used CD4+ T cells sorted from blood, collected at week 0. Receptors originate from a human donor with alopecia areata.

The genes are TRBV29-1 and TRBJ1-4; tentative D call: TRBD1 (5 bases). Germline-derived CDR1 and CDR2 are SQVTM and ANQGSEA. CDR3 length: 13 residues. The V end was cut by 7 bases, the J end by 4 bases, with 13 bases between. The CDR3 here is CSGRRGVNEKLFF. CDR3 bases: TGCAGCGGTCGTAGAGGGGTTAATGAAAAACTGTTTTTT.

CDR3 sequence reads: CSISRGNIQYF. CDR3 DNA: TGCAGTATCTCCCGCGGAAACATTCAGTACTTC. The V gene is TRBV20-1, the J gene TRBJ2-4; D gene unclear. V was cut by 8 bases and J by 6 bases, with 11 bases left in between. CDR3 length equals 11 residues. The germline V gene has CDR1 DFQATT and CDR2 SNEGSKA (reference sequence).

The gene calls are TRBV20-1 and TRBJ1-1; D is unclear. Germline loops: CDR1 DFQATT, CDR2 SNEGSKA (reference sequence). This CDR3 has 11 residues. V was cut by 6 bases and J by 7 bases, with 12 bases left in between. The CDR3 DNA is TGCAGTGCGACCATCCGTATTGAAGCTTTCTTT. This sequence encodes CSATIRIEAFF.

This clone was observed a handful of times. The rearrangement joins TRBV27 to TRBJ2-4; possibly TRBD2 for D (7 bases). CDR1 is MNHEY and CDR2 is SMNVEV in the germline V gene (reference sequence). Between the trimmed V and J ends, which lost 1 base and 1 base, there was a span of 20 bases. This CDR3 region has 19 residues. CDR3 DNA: TGTGCCAGCAGTTTATATAGGGGGGGGCCCGGTAAGGCCAAAAACATTCAGTACTTC. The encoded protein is CASSLYRGGPGKAKNIQYF.

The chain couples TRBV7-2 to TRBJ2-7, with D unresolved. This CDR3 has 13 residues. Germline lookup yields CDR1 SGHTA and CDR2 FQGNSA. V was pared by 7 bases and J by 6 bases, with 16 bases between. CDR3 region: CASMQLGLIEQYF. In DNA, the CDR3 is TGTGCCAGCATGCAGTTAGGGTTGATCGAGCAGTACTTC. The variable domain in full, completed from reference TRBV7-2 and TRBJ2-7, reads GAGVSQSPSNKVTEKGKDVELRCDPISGHTALYWYRQSLGQGLEFLIYFQGNSAPDKSGLPSDRFSAERTGGSVSTLTIQRTQQEDSAVYLCASMQLGLIEQYFGPGTRLTVT.

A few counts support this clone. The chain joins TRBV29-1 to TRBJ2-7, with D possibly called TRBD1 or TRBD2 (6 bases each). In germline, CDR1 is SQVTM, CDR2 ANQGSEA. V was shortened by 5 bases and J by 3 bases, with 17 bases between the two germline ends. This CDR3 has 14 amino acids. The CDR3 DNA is TGCAGCGTTAGCTTCAAAGGGGGGAGCTACGAGCAGTACTTC. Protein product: CSVSFKGGSYEQYF.

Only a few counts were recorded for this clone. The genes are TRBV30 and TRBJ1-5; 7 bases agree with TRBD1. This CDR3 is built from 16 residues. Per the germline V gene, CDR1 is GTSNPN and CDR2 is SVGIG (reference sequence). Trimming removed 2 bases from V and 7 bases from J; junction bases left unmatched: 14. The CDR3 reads CAWSQQDRVIGQPQHF. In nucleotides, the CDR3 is TGTGCCTGGAGTCAACAAGACAGGGTAATCGGACAGCCCCAGCATTTT. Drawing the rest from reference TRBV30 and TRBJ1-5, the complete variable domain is SQTIHQWPATLVQPVGSPLSLECTVEGTSNPNLYWYRQAAGRGLQLLFYSVGIGQISSEVPQNLSASRPQDRQFILSSKKLLLSDSGFYLCAWSQQDRVIGQPQHFGDGTRLSIL.

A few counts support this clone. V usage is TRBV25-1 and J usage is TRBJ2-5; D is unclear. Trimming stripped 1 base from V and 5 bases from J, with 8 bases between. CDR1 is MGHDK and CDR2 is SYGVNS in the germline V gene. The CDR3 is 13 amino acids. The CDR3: CASSESGIETQYF. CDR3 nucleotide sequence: TGTGCCAGCAGTGAATCGGGTATTGAGACCCAGTACTTC.

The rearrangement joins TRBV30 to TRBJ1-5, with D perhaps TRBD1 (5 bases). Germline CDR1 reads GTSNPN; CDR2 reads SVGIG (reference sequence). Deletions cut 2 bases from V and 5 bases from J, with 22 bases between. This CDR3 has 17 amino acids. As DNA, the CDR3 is TGTGCCTGGAGTCCGACCCGGGGGAGAGAATCCGATCAGCCCCAGCATTTT. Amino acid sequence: CAWSPTRGRESDQPQHF.

CDR3 loop: CSVAARAGFEQYF. The DNA for the CDR3 is TGCAGCGTTGCCGCCAGGGCCGGTTTCGAGCAGTACTTC. The chain couples TRBV29-1 to TRBJ2-7, with TRBD1 as a possible D gene (5 bases). The germline V and J ends were trimmed by 4 bases and 6 bases, with 16 bases remaining between them. CDR1 and CDR2 from the germline V gene are SQVTM and ANQGSEA. The CDR3 consists of 13 residues.

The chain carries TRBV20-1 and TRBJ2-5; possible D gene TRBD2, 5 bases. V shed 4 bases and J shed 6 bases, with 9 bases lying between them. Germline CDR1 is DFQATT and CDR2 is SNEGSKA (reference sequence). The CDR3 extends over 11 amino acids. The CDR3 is CSATSPQTQYF. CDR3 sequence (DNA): TGCAGTGCTACTAGCCCGCAGACCCAGTACTTC.

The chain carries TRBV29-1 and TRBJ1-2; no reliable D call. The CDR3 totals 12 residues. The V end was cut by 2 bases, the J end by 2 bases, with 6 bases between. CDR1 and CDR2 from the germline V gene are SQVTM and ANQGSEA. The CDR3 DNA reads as TGCAGCGTTGAATCCCCAAACTATGGCTACACCTTC. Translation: CSVESPNYGYTF.